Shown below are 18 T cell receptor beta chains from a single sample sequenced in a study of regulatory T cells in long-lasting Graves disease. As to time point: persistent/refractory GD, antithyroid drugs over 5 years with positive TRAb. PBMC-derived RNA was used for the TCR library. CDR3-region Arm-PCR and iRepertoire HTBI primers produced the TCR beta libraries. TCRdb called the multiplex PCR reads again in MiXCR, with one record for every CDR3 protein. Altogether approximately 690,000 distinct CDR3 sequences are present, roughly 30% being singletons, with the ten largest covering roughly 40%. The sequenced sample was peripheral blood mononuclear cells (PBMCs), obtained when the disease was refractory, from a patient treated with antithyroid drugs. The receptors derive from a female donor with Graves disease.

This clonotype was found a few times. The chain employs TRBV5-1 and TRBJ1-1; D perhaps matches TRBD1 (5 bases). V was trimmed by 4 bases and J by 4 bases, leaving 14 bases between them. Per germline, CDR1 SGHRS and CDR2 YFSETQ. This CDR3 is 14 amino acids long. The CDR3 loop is CASSRELGGTEAFF. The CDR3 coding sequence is TGCGCCAGCAGCCGGGAACTGGGGGGCACTGAAGCTTTCTTT.

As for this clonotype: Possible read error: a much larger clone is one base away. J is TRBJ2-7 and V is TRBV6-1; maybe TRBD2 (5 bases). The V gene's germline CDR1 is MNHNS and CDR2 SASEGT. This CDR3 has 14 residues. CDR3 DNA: TGTGCCGGCAGAAGAGCTGGGAGCTCCTACGAGCAGTACTTC. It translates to CAGRRAGSSYEQYF.

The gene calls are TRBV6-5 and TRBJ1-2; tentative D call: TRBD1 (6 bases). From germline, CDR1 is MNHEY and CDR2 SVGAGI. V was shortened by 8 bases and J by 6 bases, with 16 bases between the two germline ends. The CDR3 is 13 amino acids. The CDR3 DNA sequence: TGTGCCAGCTCGAGGGGGATCGAGGATGGCTACACCTTC. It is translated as CASSRGIEDGYTF.

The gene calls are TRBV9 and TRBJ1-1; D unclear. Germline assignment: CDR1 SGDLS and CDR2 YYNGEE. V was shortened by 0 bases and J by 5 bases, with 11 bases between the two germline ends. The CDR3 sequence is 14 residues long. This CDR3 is CASSVDWGTTEAFF. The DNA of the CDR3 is TGTGCCAGCAGCGTAGATTGGGGAACTACTGAAGCTTTCTTT.

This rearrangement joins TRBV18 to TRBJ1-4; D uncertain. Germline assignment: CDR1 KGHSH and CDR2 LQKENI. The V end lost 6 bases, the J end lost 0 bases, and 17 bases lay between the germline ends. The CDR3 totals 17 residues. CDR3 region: CASSASHLFATNEKLFF. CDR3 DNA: TGTGCCAGCTCGGCGAGTCACCTATTTGCAACTAATGAAAAACTGTTTTTT.

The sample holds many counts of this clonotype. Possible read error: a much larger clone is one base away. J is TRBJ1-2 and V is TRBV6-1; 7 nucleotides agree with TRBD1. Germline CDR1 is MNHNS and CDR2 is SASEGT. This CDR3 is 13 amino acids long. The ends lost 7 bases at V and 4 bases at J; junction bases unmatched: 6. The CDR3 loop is CASILDRAYGYTF. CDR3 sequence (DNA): TGTGCCAGCATTTTAGACAGGGCCTATGGCTACACCTTC.

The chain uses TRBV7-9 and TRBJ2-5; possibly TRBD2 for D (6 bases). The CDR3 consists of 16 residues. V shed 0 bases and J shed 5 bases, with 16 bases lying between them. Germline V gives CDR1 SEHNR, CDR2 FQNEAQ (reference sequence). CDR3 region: CASSLARDSVGETQYF. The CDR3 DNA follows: TGTGCCAGCAGCTTAGCGCGGGACTCTGTGGGGGAGACCCAGTACTTC. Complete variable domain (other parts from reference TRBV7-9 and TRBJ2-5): DTGVSQNPRHKITKRGQNVTFRCDPISEHNRLYWYRQTLGQGPEFLTYFQNEAQLEKSRLLSDRFSAERPKGSFSTLEIQRTEQGDSAMYLCASSLARDSVGETQYFGPGTRLLVL.

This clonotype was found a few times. CDR3 DNA sequence: TGTGCCATCAGTGCGGGGGCAGGGGAGGGTTTCGCTCAGCCCCAGCATTTT. Encoded protein: CAISAGAGEGFAQPQHF. This chain uses TRBV10-3 with TRBJ1-5, with D perhaps TRBD1 (6 bases). CDR1 and CDR2 (germline): ENHRY, SYGVKD. Between the trimmed V and J ends, which lost 4 bases and 6 bases, there was a span of 22 bases. The CDR3 runs to 17 residues.

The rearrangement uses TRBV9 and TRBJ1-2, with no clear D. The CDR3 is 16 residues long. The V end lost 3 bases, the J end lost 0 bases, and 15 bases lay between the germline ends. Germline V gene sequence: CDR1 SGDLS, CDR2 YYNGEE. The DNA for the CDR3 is TGTGCCAGCAGCGCCTCCAGGTCCGACACTAACTATGGCTACACCTTC. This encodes CASSASRSDTNYGYTF.

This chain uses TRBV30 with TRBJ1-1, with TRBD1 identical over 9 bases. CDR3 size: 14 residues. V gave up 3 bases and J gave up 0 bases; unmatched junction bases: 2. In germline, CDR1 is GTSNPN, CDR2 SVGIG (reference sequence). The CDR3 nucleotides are TGTGCCTGGAGGAGGACAGGGGTGAACACTGAAGCTTTCTTT. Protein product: CAWRRTGVNTEAFF.

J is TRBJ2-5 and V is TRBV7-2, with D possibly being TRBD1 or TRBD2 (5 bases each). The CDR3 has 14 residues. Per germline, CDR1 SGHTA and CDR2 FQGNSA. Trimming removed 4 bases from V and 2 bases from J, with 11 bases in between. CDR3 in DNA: TGTGCCAGCAGCTACCGGGACGGTCAAGAGACCCAGTACTTC. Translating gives CASSYRDGQETQYF.

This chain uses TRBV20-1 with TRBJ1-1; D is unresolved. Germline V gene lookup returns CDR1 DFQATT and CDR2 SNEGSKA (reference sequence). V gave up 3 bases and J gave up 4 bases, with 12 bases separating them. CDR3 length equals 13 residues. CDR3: CSASEVGRTEAFF. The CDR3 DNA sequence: TGCAGTGCTAGTGAGGTAGGCCGCACTGAAGCTTTCTTT.

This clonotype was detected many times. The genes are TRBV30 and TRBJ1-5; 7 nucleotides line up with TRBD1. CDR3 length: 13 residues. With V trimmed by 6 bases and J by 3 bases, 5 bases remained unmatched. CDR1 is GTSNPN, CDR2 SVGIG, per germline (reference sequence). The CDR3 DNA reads TGTGCCTGCGCACAGGGGCTCAATCAGCCCCAGCATTTT. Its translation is CACAQGLNQPQHF.

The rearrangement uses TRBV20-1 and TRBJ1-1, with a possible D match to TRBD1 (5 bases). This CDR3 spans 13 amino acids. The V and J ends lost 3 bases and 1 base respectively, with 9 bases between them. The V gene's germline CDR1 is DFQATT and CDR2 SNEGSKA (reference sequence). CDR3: CSASGAGNTEAFF. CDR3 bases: TGCAGTGCTAGTGGGGCAGGGAACACTGAAGCTTTCTTT.

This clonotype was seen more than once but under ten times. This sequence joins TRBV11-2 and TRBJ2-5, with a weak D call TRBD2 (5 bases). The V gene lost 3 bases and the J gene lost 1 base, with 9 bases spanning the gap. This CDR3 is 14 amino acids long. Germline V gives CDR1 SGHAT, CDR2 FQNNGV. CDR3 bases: TGTGCCAGCAGCTTTAGCCGGGGCCAAGAGACCCAGTACTTC. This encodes CASSFSRGQETQYF.

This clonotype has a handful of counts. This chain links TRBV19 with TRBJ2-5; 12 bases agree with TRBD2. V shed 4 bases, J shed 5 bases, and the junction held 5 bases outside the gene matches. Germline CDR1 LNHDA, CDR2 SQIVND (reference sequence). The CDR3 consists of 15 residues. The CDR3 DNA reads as TGTGCCAGTAGTACGACCGGGACTAGCGGGGAGACCCAGTACTTC. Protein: CASSTTGTSGETQYF.

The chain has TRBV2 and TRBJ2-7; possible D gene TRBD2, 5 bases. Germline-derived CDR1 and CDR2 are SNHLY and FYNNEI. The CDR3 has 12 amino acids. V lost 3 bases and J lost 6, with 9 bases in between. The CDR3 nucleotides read TGTGCCAGCAGTGAGGCGCGGGCCGAGCAGTACTTC. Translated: CASSEARAEQYF.

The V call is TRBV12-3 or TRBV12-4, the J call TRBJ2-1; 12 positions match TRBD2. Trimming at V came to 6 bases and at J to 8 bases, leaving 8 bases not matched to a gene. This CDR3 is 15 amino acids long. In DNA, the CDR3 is TGTGCCAGCAGGGAGCGACTAGCGGGAGTAGATGAGCAGTTCTTC. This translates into CASRERLAGVDEQFF.